This T cell receptor (beta chain) was observed in a study of cytomegalovirus exposure and HLA in healthy donors. Regarding the study as a whole: Judged likely to be a sequencing artifact was a cluster of highly shared sequence variants. In a later analysis, productive TCRs from donors in an Asian-associated ancestry cluster reportedly carried fewer N-insertions than the cohort mean.

The PCR used 60 Vbeta and 13 Jbeta primers. Assay: immunoSEQ multiplex PCR; the TCRdb copy retains only in-frame clones and omits some. The table shows about 160,000 clones, with about 88% occurring only once. V shed 6 bases and J 10 bases; nucleotides not matched to a gene: 8. Germline-derived CDR1 and CDR2 are SNHLY and FYNNEI. The CDR3 has 15 amino acids. Points on this clone: The antigen is unknown.

Sample: PBMCs. The receptor comes from a man younger than 30 in good health and CMV-seropositive. The chain recombines TRBV2 with TRBJ2-3, with TRBD2 matching over 15 bases. The CDR3 region has the DNA TGTGCCAGCAGGGGACTAGCGGGGGGCTCCACCGCGCAGTATTTT. This translates into CASRGLAGGSTAQYF. The complete variable domain, with remaining parts taken from reference TRBV2 and TRBJ2-3, reads EPEVTQTPSHQVTQMGQEVILRCVPISNHLYFYWYRQILGQKVEFLVSFYNNEISEKSEIFDDQFSVERPDGSNFTLKIRSTKLEDSAMYFCASRGLAGGSTAQYFGPGTRLTVL.